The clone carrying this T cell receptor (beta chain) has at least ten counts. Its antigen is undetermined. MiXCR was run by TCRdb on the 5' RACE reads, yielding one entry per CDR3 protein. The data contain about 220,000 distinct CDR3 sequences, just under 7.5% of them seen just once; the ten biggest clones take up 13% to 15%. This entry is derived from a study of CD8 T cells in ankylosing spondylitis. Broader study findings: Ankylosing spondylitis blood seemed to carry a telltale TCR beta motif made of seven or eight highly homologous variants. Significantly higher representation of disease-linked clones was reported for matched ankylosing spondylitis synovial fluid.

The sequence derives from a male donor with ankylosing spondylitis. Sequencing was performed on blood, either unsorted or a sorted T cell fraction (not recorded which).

The CDR3 nucleotides read TGTGCCAGCAGTCTCGGCGATGGGAGGAATGAGCAGTTCTTC. Translated: CASSLGDGRNEQFF. This chain joins TRBV6-1 and TRBJ2-1; D perhaps matches TRBD2 (6 bases). Deletions cut 5 bases from V and 7 bases from J, with 15 bases between. The CDR3 is 14 residues long. The germline V gene encodes CDR1 MNHNS and CDR2 SASEGT.